These 21 T cell receptor beta chains share one sample of origin, sequenced in a study of cytomegalovirus exposure and HLA in healthy donors. Both 60 Vbeta primers and 13 Jbeta primers went into the PCR. Produced via immunoSEQ multiplex PCR; TCRdb's table is partial and in-frame only. The data hold about 130,000 clones, with just under 75% observed a single time. Sequencing was done on a sample of PBMCs. The receptors derive from a man aged 55-75 years in good health and CMV-seropositive.

The V and J genes are TRBV7-9 and TRBJ2-2; possibly TRBD2 for D (5 bases). CDR3 length: 14 residues. Trimming took off 5 bases at V and 5 bases at J, with 12 bases between the two ends. CDR1 SEHNR and CDR2 FQNEAQ come from the germline V gene (reference sequence). The CDR3 bases are TGTGCCAGCAGCAACGGGGTCAGGACCGGGGAGCTGTTTTTT. Protein product: CASSNGVRTGELFF.

The chain couples TRBV18 to TRBJ1-1; 7 nucleotides align to TRBD1. Germline assignment: CDR1 KGHSH and CDR2 LQKENI. The ends lost 1 base at V and 3 bases at J; junction bases unmatched: 8. The CDR3 covers 16 residues. Here the CDR3 DNA reads TGTGCCAGCTCACCACGTGAGGGGGCGTGGGACACTGAAGCTTTCTTT. Its protein product is CASSPREGAWDTEAFF. The entire variable domain, with the rest obtained from reference TRBV18 and TRBJ1-1, is as follows: NAGVMQNPRHLVRRRGQEARLRCSPMKGHSHVYWYRQLPEEGLKFMVYLQKENIIDESGMPKERFSAEFPKEGPSILRIQQVVRGDSAAYFCASSPREGAWDTEAFFGQGTRLTVV.

The chain combines TRBV7-9 with TRBJ2-5, with 7 bases matching TRBD2. The CDR3 is 12 residues long. Germline V gene sequence: CDR1 SEHNR, CDR2 FQNEAQ (reference sequence). Losses at the gene ends were 6 bases for V and 4 bases for J; bases not matched to a gene: 2. The CDR3 DNA follows: TGTGCCAGCAGGTGGGAGGGAGAGACCCAGTACTTC. Protein product: CASRWEGETQYF.

This chain uses TRBV18 with TRBJ2-5; TRBD2 matches at 11 bases. The CDR3 loop spans 16 amino acids. Trimming cost V 3 bases and J 2 bases; bases outside gene matches: 5. Germline loops: CDR1 KGHSH, CDR2 LQKENI. The CDR3 spells CASSPTSGGPQETQYF. In DNA, the CDR3 is TGTGCCAGCTCACCTACTAGCGGGGGTCCTCAAGAGACCCAGTACTTC.

This clone was seen a few times. This chain joins TRBV7-3 and TRBJ1-5, with D maybe TRBD1 (6 bases). CDR3 length: 14 amino acids. V was trimmed by 7 bases and J by 5 bases, leaving 15 bases between them. The V gene's germline CDR1 is SGHTA and CDR2 FQGTGA. The CDR3 bases are TGTGCCAGCACCGGATGTGGGGGCGATCAGCCCCAGCATTTT. Protein sequence: CASTGCGGDQPQHF.

V gene TRBV5-1 combines with J gene TRBJ2-7; D might be TRBD1 (5 bases). Trimming pared 4 bases from V and 6 bases from J, leaving 20 bases between. This CDR3 has 15 amino acids. The germline gives CDR1 SGHRS, CDR2 YFSETQ. Here the CDR3 DNA reads TGCGCCAGCAGCCTATCGACAGACAATAAGGGCGAGCAGTACTTC. Residues: CASSLSTDNKGEQYF.

The gene calls are TRBV7-6 and TRBJ2-5, with D possibly being TRBD2 (6 bases). Germline V gene lookup returns CDR1 SGHVS and CDR2 FNYEAQ. Trimming removed 6 bases from V and 1 base from J, with 15 bases in between. The CDR3 spans 15 residues. The CDR3 loop is CASRLGGVLQETQYF. CDR3 coding DNA: TGTGCCAGCAGATTGGGGGGAGTCCTCCAAGAGACCCAGTACTTC.

This clone was seen a single time. V and J are TRBV13 and TRBJ2-5; D is uncertain. Germline V lookup: CDR1 PRHDT, CDR2 FYEKMQ (reference sequence). The CDR3 contains 13 residues. Trimming cost V 5 bases and J 5 bases, with 12 bases left between them. CDR3 sequence reads: CASSAPNRETQYF. The DNA for the CDR3 is TGTGCCAGCAGCGCCCCAAACCGGGAGACCCAGTACTTC.

A few counts support this clone. The chain combines TRBV10-3 with TRBJ2-3, with D possibly being TRBD1 (6 bases). V was clipped by 6 bases and J by 1 base, with 11 bases between them. The CDR3 extends over 14 amino acids. Germline loops: CDR1 ENHRY, CDR2 SYGVKD. This chain's CDR3 is CAIRATGGTDTQYF. CDR3 coding DNA: TGTGCCATCAGGGCGACAGGAGGCACAGATACGCAGTATTTT.

The V call is TRBV29-1, the J call TRBJ2-2, with TRBD1 matching over 12 bases. Germline trimming cut 4 bases from V and 9 bases from J; bases unmatched to any gene: 6. Germline V gene lookup returns CDR1 SQVTM and CDR2 ANQGSEA. CDR3 length: 14 amino acids. CDR3 nucleotide sequence: TGCAGCGTTGTGGAAGGGACAGGGGGCCGGGAGCTGTTTTTT. Its protein product is CSVVEGTGGRELFF.

The chain's CDR3 is CASSLGIVDSPLHF. CDR3 DNA: TGTGCCAGCAGTTTGGGCATCGTAGATTCACCCCTCCACTTT. The chain carries TRBV28 and TRBJ1-6; D not certain. CDR1 MDHEN and CDR2 SYDVKM come from the germline V gene. V lost 3 bases to trimming and J lost 8 bases, with 11 bases between them. CDR3 size: 14 residues.

About this clone: The DNA is left out, because the CDR3 cannot be placed on it with certainty; the CDR3 is given as TCRdb lists it. This sequence joins TRBV28 and TRBJ2-2; the table's D call, TRBD2, has no DNA check behind it. Germline CDR1 MDHEN, CDR2 SYDVKM. With termini counted, the CDR3 has 13 amino acids. The CDR3 reads CASSFFGAGELFF.

The chain carries TRBV30 and TRBJ1-5; D gene uncertain. This CDR3 region has 16 residues. CDR1 and CDR2 from the germline V gene are GTSNPN and SVGIG (reference sequence). V dropped 0 bases and J dropped 5 bases, with 17 bases sitting between them. CDR3 region: CAWSVPGSEGYQPQHF. DNA for the CDR3: TGTGCCTGGAGTGTACCCGGCTCGGAGGGCTATCAGCCCCAGCATTTT.

The chain recombines TRBV5-1 with TRBJ1-5, with 7 nucleotides matching TRBD1. The CDR3 runs 15 residues. Germline assignment: CDR1 SGHRS and CDR2 YFSETQ. J lost 0 bases, V lost 4 bases, and 4 bases had no gene match. CDR3 protein: CASSPTGNSNQPQHF. CDR3 coding DNA: TGCGCCAGCAGCCCGACAGGGAATAGCAATCAGCCCCAGCATTTT.

J is TRBJ2-1 and V is TRBV7-9; a possible D gene is TRBD2 (6 bases). Germline-derived CDR1 and CDR2 are SEHNR and FQNEAQ (reference sequence). V was shortened by 7 bases and J by 10 bases, with 17 bases between the two germline ends. This CDR3 contains 13 residues. CDR3 in amino acids: CASTLWGVAEQFF. In DNA, the CDR3 is TGTGCCAGCACCCTCTGGGGGGTTGCCGAGCAGTTCTTC. Based on the CDR3 plus reference TRBV7-9 and TRBJ2-1, the full variable domain is DTGVSQNPRHKITKRGQNVTFRCDPISEHNRLYWYRQTLGQGPEFLTYFQNEAQLEKSRLLSDRFSAERPKGSFSTLEIQRTEQGDSAMYLCASTLWGVAEQFFGPGTRLTVL.

V usage is TRBV10-2 and J usage is TRBJ1-3; D may be TRBD1 (5 bases). V dropped 2 bases and J dropped 10 bases, with 18 bases sitting between them. The CDR3 length is 15 residues. CDR1 WSHSY and CDR2 SAAADI come from the germline V gene. The CDR3 region is CASSEEGGVGITIYF. The DNA of the CDR3 is TGCGCCAGCAGTGAGGAAGGAGGGGTAGGAATAACCATATATTTT.

The chain combines TRBV28 with TRBJ1-3; 7 bases fit TRBD1. V shed 5 bases, J shed 0 bases, and the junction held 1 base outside the gene matches. There are 14 residues in the CDR3. CDR1 is MDHEN, CDR2 SYDVKM, per germline. This CDR3 reads CASSQGGSGNTIYF. CDR3 sequence (DNA): TGTGCCAGCAGTCAGGGGGGCTCTGGAAACACCATATATTTT.

The chain recombines TRBV19 with TRBJ1-1; possibly TRBD1 for D (5 bases). This CDR3 is 14 amino acids long. CDR1 LNHDA and CDR2 SQIVND come from the germline V gene (reference sequence). V lost 5 bases to trimming and J lost 5 bases, with 15 bases between them. CDR3 protein: CASSFSGGGTEAFF. For the CDR3, the DNA is TGTGCCAGTAGTTTCTCCGGGGGGGGGACTGAAGCTTTCTTT.

The chain joins TRBV2 to TRBJ1-3; D gene ambiguous. Germline lookup yields CDR1 SNHLY and CDR2 FYNNEI. The CDR3 loop spans 15 amino acids. With 7 bases removed from V and 5 bases from J, the gap between germline ends came to 18 bases. CDR3 in DNA: TGTGCCAGCACCCCGCCTGGGGAGCGGAGAAACACCATATATTTT. Translated, it gives CASTPPGERRNTIYF. Drawing the rest from reference TRBV2 and TRBJ1-3, the complete variable domain is EPEVTQTPSHQVTQMGQEVILRCVPISNHLYFYWYRQILGQKVEFLVSFYNNEISEKSEIFDDQFSVERPDGSNFTLKIRSTKLEDSAMYFCASTPPGERRNTIYFGEGSWLTVV.

V gene TRBV6-1 combines with J gene TRBJ1-1, with D tentatively TRBD1 (6 bases). Per germline, CDR1 MNHNS and CDR2 SASEGT. With 6 bases removed from V and 3 bases from J, the gap between germline ends came to 17 bases. This CDR3 contains 15 residues. The CDR3 protein is CASSAGGSLYTEAFF. The CDR3 DNA reads as TGTGCCAGCAGCGCTGGGGGCAGTCTCTACACTGAAGCTTTCTTT.

J is TRBJ1-6 and V is TRBV28; D not resolved. With 4 bases removed from V and 14 bases from J, the gap between germline ends came to 9 bases. The CDR3 has 11 amino acids. Per germline, CDR1 MDHEN and CDR2 SYDVKM. Written as DNA, the CDR3 is TGTGCCAGCAGTTCGCAGAGGGCCCTCCACTTT. Translated, it gives CASSSQRALHF.